The clone carrying this T cell receptor (beta chain) was detected once. The record originates from a study of OX40 agonist ivuxolimab in advanced cancers. Sequencing used immunoSEQ multiplex PCR; TCRdb keeps in-frame clones, though not all of them. The table records tens of thousands of clones, 84% of them present only once. V lost 2 bases, J lost 4 bases, and 4 bases stayed unmatched. The CDR3 is made up of 16 amino acids. In germline, CDR1 is SGHRS, CDR2 YFSETQ. The chain carries TRBV5-1 and TRBJ2-1, with 12 bases fitting TRBD1. The source of this sequence is an adult with an advanced solid tumor such as melanoma, head and neck, liver or kidney cancer. This sample comprised CD4+ or CD8+ T cells sorted from blood, obtained in a trial of the OX40 agonist ivuxolimab. CDR3 in amino acids: CASSFPGQGAYNEQFF. The CDR3 DNA is TGCGCCAGCAGCTTTCCGGGACAGGGGGCGTACAATGAGCAGTTCTTC.